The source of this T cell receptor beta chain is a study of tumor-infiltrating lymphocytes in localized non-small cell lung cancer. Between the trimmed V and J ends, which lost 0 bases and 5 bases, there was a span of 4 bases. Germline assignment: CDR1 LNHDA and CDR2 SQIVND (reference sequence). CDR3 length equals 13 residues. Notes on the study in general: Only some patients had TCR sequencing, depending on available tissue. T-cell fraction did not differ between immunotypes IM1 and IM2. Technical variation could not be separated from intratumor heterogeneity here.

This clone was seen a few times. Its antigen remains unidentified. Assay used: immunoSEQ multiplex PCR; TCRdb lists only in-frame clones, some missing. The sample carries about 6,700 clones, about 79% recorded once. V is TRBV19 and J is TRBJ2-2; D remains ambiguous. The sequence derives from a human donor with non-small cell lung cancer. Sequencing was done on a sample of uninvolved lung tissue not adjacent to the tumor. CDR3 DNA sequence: TGTGCCAGTAGTATAGATCGGACCGGGGAGCTGTTTTTT. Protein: CASSIDRTGELFF.